This T cell receptor (beta chain) appears in the sequencing data of a study of shared clonotypes between healthy human individuals. V dropped 8 bases and J dropped 8 bases, with 19 bases sitting between them. The CDR3 covers 13 residues. Germline assignment: CDR1 LNHDA and CDR2 SQIVND (reference sequence). Clones were read by immunoSEQ multiplex PCR, and TCRdb kept only the in-frame ones, dropping some. The sample lists about 1 million clones, more than 75% seen once, with about 0.52% in the top ten. The TCR comes from a man aged 18 to 30 in good health. Some clones in this sample may be carry-over from other donors' samples. The sample taken for sequencing was memory CD4+ T cells from PBMCs. Subset indicated: CD45RA-negative fraction. The chain uses TRBV19 and TRBJ2-7; the D gene is possibly TRBD2 (6 bases). CDR3 sequence reads: CASARRETTKQYF. CDR3 nucleotides: TGTGCCAGTGCTAGGCGGGAAACTACGAAGCAGTACTTC.